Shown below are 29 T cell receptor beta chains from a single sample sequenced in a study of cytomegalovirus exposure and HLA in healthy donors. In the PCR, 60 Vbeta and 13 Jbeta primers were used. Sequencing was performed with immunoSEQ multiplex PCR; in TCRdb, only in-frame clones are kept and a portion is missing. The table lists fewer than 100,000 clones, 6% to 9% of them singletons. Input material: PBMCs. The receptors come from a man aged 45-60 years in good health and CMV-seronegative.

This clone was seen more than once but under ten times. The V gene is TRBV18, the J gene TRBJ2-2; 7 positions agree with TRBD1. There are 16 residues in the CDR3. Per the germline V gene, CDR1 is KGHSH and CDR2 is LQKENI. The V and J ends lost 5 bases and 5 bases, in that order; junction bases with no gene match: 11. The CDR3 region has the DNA TGTGCCAGCTCATATAACAGGGGACGACGGACCGGGGAGCTGTTTTTT. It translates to CASSYNRGRRTGELFF.

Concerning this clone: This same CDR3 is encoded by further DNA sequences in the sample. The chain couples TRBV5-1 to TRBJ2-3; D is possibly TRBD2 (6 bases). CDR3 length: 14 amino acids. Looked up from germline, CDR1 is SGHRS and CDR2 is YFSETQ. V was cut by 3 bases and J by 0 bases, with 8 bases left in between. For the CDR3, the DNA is TGCGCCAGCAGCTCCGGGACTAGCACAGATACGCAGTATTTT. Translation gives CASSSGTSTDTQYF.

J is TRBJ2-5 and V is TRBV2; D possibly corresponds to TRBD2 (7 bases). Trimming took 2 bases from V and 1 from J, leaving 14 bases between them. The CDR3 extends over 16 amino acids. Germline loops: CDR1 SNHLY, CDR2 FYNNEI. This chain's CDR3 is CASSETTGGTQETQYF. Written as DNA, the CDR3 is TGTGCCAGCAGTGAAACTACGGGGGGCACCCAAGAGACCCAGTACTTC.

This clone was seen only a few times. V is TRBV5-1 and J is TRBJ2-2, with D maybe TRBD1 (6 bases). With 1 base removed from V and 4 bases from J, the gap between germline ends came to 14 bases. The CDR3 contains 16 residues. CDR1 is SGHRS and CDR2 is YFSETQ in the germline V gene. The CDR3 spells CASSLRQGLGTGELFF. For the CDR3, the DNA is TGCGCCAGCAGCTTGCGTCAGGGGTTGGGCACCGGGGAGCTGTTTTTT.

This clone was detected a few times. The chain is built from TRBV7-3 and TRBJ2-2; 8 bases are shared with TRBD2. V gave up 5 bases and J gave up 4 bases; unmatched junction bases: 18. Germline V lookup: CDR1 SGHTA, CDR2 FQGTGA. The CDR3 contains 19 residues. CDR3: CASSLLAGISSSSTGELFF. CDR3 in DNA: TGTGCCAGCAGCCTCCTAGCGGGTATCAGTTCGTCGAGCACCGGGGAGCTGTTTTTT.

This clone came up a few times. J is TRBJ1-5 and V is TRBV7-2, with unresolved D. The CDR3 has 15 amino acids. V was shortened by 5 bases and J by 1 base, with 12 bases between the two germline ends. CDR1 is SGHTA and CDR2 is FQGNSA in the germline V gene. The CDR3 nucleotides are TGTGCCAGCAGCCTGGGAGTAGCCAGCAATCAGCCCCAGCATTTT. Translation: CASSLGVASNQPQHF.

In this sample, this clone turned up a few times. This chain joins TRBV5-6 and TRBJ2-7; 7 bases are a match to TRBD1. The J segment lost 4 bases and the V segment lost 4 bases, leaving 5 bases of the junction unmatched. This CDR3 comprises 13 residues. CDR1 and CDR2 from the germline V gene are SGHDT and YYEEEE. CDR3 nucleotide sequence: TGTGCCAGCAGCCCCTCACAGGGGTACGAGCAGTACTTC. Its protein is CASSPSQGYEQYF.

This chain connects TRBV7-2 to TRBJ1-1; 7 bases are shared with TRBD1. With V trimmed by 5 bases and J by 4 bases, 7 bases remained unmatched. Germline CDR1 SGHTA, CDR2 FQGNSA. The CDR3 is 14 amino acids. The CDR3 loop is CASSVRQGRTEAFF. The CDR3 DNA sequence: TGTGCCAGCAGCGTAAGACAGGGTCGCACTGAAGCTTTCTTT.

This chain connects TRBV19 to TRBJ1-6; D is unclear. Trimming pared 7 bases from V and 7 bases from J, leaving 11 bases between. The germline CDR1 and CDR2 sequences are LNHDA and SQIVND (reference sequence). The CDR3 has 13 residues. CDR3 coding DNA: TGTGCCAGTACTCACCGAGGGAATTCACCCCTCCACTTT. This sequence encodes CASTHRGNSPLHF.

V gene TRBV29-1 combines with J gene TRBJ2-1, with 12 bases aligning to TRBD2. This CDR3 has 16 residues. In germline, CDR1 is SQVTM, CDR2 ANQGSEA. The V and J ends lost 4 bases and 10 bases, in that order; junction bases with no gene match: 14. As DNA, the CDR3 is TGCAGCGTTGGTATGGCTAGCGGGAGGGCCGGTTCAGAGCAGTTCTTC. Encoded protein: CSVGMASGRAGSEQFF.

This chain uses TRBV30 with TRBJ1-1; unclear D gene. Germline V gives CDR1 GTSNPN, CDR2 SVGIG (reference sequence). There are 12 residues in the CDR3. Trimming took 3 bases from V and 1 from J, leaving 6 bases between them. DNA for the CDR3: TGTGCCTGGAGAAACACGAACACTGAAGCTTTCTTT. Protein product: CAWRNTNTEAFF.

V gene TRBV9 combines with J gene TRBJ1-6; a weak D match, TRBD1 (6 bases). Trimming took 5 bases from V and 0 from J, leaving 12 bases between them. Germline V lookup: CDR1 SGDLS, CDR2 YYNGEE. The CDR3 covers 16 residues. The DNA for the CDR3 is TGTGCCAGCAGTTTCGGACAGAGCTCCTATAATTCACCCCTCCACTTT. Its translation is CASSFGQSSYNSPLHF.

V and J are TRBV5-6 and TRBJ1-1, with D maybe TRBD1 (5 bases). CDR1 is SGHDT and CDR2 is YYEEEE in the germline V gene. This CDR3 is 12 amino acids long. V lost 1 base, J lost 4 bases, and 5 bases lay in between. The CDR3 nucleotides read TGTGCCAGCAGCTTGAGGGGCACTGAAGCTTTCTTT. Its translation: CASSLRGTEAFF.

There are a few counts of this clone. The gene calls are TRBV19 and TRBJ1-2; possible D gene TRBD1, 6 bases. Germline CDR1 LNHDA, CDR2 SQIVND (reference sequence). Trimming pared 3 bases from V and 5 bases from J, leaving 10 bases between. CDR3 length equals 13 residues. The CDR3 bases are TGTGCCAGTAGTATTACCACAGGGTATGGCTACACCTTC. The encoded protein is CASSITTGYGYTF.

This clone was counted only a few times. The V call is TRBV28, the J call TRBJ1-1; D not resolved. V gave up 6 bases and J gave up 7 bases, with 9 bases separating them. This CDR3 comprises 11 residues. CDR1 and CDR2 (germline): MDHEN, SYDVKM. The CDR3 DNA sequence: TGTGCCAGCAGCCACCCCTATGAAGCTTTCTTT. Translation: CASSHPYEAFF.

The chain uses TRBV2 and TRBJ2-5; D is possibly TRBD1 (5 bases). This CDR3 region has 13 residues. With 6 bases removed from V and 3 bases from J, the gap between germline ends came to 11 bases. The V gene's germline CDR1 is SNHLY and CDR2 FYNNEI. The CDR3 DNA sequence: TGTGCCAGCAGGTCGACAGAGGAAGAGACCCAGTACTTC. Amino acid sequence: CASRSTEEETQYF.

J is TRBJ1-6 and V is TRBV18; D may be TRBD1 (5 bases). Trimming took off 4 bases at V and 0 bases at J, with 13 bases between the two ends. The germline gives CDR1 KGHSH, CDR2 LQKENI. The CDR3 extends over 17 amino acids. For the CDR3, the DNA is TGTGCCAGCTCACAAATTCAGGGAAACTCCTATAATTCACCCCTCCACTTT. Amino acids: CASSQIQGNSYNSPLHF.

CDR3 sequence (DNA): TGTGCCAGCAGCGTAGTTCAGAACACCGGGGAGCTGTTTTTT. As protein: CASSVVQNTGELFF. The V call is TRBV9, the J call TRBJ2-2; no clear D gene. This CDR3 comprises 14 residues. With 0 bases removed from V and 1 base from J, the gap between germline ends came to 4 bases. The germline V gene encodes CDR1 SGDLS and CDR2 YYNGEE.

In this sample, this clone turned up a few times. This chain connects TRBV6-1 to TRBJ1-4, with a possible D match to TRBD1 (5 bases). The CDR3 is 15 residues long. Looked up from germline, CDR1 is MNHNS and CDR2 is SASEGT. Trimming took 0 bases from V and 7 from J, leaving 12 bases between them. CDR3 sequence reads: CASSEAAGYAEKLFF. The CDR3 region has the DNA TGTGCCAGCAGTGAAGCAGCAGGGTACGCTGAAAAACTGTTTTTT.

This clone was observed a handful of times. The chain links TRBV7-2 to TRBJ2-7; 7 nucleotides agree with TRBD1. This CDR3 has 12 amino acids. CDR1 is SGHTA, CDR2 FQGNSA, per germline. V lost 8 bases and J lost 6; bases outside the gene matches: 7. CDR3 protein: CASHRGTFEQYF. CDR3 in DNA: TGTGCCAGCCACAGGGGAACATTCGAGCAGTACTTC.

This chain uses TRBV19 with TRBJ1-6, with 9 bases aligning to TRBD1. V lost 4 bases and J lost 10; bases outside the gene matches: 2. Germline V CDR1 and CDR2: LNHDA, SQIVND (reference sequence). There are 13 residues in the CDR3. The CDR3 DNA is TGTGCCAGTAGTAAGGACAGGGGCTCACCCCTCCACTTT. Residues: CASSKDRGSPLHF.

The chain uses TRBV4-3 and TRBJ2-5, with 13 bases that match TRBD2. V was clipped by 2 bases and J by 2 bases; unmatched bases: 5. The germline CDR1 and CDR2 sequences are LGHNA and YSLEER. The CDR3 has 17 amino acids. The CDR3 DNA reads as TGCGCCAGCAGCCAAACTAGCGGGAGGGCGGCGCAAGAGACCCAGTACTTC. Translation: CASSQTSGRAAQETQYF.

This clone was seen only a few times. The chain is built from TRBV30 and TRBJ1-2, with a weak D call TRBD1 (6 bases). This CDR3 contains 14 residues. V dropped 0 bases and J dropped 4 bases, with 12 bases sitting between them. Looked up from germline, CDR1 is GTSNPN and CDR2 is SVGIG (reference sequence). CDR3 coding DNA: TGTGCCTGGAGTGTACGCAGGGGTGGCTATGGCTACACCTTC. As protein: CAWSVRRGGYGYTF.

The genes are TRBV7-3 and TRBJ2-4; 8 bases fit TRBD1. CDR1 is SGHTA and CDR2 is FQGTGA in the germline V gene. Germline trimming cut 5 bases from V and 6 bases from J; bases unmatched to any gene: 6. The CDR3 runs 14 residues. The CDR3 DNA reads TGTGCCAGCAGCCGAACCGGGACAGGAAACATTCAGTACTTC. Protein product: CASSRTGTGNIQYF.

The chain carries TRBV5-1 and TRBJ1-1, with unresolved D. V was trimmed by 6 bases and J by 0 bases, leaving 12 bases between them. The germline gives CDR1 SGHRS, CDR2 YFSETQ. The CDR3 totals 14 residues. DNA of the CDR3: TGCGCCAGCACCGCTACAGAAATGAACACTGAAGCTTTCTTT. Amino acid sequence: CASTATEMNTEAFF.

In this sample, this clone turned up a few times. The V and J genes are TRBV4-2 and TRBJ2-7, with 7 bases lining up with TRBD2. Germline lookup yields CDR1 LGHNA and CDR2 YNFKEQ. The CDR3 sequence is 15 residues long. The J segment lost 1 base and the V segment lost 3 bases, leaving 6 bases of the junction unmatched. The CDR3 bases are TGTGCCAGCAGCCAGTGGGGCGGGAGTTCCTACGAGCAGTACTTC. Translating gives CASSQWGGSSYEQYF.

CDR3 sequence: CASSLGFPGQGYEQYF. CDR3 nucleotide sequence: TGTGCCAGCAGCTTAGGGTTTCCAGGACAGGGTTACGAGCAGTACTTC. The V gene is TRBV11-2, the J gene TRBJ2-7, with 8 bases lining up with TRBD1. Germline V gene lookup returns CDR1 SGHAT and CDR2 FQNNGV. With V trimmed by 1 base and J by 4 bases, 9 bases remained unmatched. The CDR3 covers 16 residues.

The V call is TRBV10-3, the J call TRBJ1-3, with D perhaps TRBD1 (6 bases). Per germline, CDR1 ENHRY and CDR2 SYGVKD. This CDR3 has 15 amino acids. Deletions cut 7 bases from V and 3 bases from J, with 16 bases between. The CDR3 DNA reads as TGTGCCATCAACACAGGGCACGGAGTTGGAAACACCATATATTTT. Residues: CAINTGHGVGNTIYF.

The CDR3 DNA reads TGTGCCAGCAGTGGCAGGGTTTTCGCTGAAGCTTTCTTT. It is translated as CASSGRVFAEAFF. The gene calls are TRBV6-6 and TRBJ1-1; D perhaps matches TRBD1 (5 bases). The germline V gene encodes CDR1 MNHNY and CDR2 SVGAGI (reference sequence). The CDR3 has 13 residues. Deletions cut 5 bases from V and 6 bases from J, with 13 bases between.